These T cell receptor beta chains were read from a single sample in a study of T-cell reconstitution after alpha-beta-depleted transplantation in children. One entry per CDR3 protein, called by TCRdb with MiXCR from the PCR reads. Counted here are approximately 400,000 distinct CDR3 sequences, 15% to 20% occurring once; the ten biggest clones make up about 32%. The material was PBMCs, mostly from graft donor cells, obtained 360 days after TCRalphabeta/CD19-depleted stem cell transplant. Receptors were obtained from a boy under two years old who had a stem cell transplant for Wiskott-Aldrich syndrome, so the T cells may come from the graft donor. The CDR3 runs from the conserved cysteine through the conserved F or W. A D gene is named only where the DNA matches it firmly. Some rows mark clone size as missing; the rest say once, few, many or name a class of expanded clone.

TRBJ2-1	-	-	TRBV13	TGTGCCAGCAGCCCAGCTAGCGAGTACTACAATGAGCAGTTCTTC	CASSPASEYYNEQFF
TRBJ2-7	TRBD2	few	TRBV27	TGTGCCAGCAGTTTCGGGGGGGGCGCCGGGAAAAACGAGCAGTACTTC	CASSFGGGAGKNEQYF
TRBJ1-2	-	-	TRBV6-1	TGTGCCAGCAGTGAATTGGAGGGTCGCTATGGCTACACCTTC	CASSELEGRYGYTF
TRBJ1-1	-	few	TRBV7-8	TGTGCCAGCAGCAAGGACACGAACACTGAAGCTTTCTTT	CASSKDTNTEAFF
TRBJ1-6	-	few	TRBV7-8	TGTGCCAGCGTTTTGGCCAAACGTAATTCACCCCTCCACTTT	CASVLAKRNSPLHF
TRBJ1-4	-	-	TRBV4-3	TGCGCCAGCAGCCGATATGGCAGGGACGCTAATGAAAAACTGTTTTTT	CASSRYGRDANEKLFF
TRBJ1-2	TRBD1	many	TRBV13	TGTGCCAGCAGCTTGGGACAGGGAAACGCGAACTATGGCTACACCTTC	CASSLGQGNANYGYTF
TRBJ2-2	-	-	TRBV30	TGTGCCTGGAGACAGGGTTCCGGGGAGCTGTTTTTT	CAWRQGSGELFF
TRBJ1-1	-	few	TRBV5-5	TGTGCCAGCAGCCGGGCGTTTCACACTGAAGCTTTCTTT	CASSRAFHTEAFF
TRBJ2-1	-	-	TRBV10-3	TGTGCCATCAGTGAATGGGGCGGGGACCTCTACAATGAGCAGTTCTTC	CAISEWGGDLYNEQFF
TRBJ2-7	TRBD2	-	TRBV6-2/TRBV6-3	TGTGCCAGCACGGCGGGACTAGCGGGACGCGAGCAGTACTTC	CASTAGLAGREQYF
TRBJ2-1	-	few	TRBV9	TGTGCCAGCAGCGATGGGGCGACACCCTACAATGAGCAGTTCTTC	CASSDGATPYNEQFF
TRBJ2-7	-	-	TRBV3-1	TGTGCCAGCAGCCCATCTTGGACAAGGCAGTACTTC	CASSPSWTRQYF
TRBJ2-7	TRBD2	many	TRBV2	TGTGCCAGCAGTGGCCCGGGACTAGCGGGGGGCCGCTCCTACGAGCAGTACTTC	CASSGPGLAGGRSYEQYF
TRBJ2-3	TRBD2	few	TRBV5-1	TGCGCCAGCAGCCCACTGACTAGCAGGGCAGATACGCAGTATTTT	CASSPLTSRADTQYF
TRBJ2-7	TRBD2	many	TRBV20-1	TGCAGTGCTAAAACTAGCGGGAAGCAGTACTTC	CSAKTSGKQYF
TRBJ2-5	TRBD1	-	TRBV15	TGTGCCACCAGCAGAGGGGGGACAGAAGAGACCCAGTACTTC	CATSRGGTEETQYF
TRBJ1-1	-	few	TRBV20-1	TGCAGTGCCCATTCGGGGACCCCTGAAGCCTTCTTT	CSAHSGTPEAFF
TRBJ2-7	TRBD1	-	TRBV20-1	TGCAGTTGGGACAGGGGTTTTTACGAGCAGTACTTC	CSWDRGFYEQYF
TRBJ1-5	-	few	TRBV2	TGTGCCAGCAGTGATCGGAGCTTTAATCAGCCCCAGCATTTT	CASSDRSFNQPQHF
TRBJ2-7	-	-	TRBV2	TGTGCCAGCAGTGAACCCACGGGGTACGAGCAGTACTTC	CASSEPTGYEQYF
TRBJ2-1	TRBD2	-	TRBV5-1	TGCGCCAGCAGCTTGGCGGCTAGCGGGGGTGCGGACAATGAGCAGTTCTTC	CASSLAASGGADNEQFF
TRBJ2-3	TRBD2	few	TRBV12-3/TRBV12-4	TGTGCCAGCACCTGGGGGGGAGGGCCTCTCAGAACAGATACGCAGTATTTT	CASTWGGGPLRTDTQYF
TRBJ2-4	-	-	TRBV11-2	TGTGCCAGCAGCTTTTATCTAGCCAAAAACATTCAGTACTTC	CASSFYLAKNIQYF
TRBJ2-1	-	few	TRBV11-3	TGTGCCAGCAGCTTAGAAAGGGAGCAGTTCTTC	CASSLEREQFF
TRBJ2-1	TRBD2	many	TRBV12-3/TRBV12-4	TGTGCCAGCAGCCCTCTAGCGGGGGGGCCGGGTGAGCAGTTCTTC	CASSPLAGGPGEQFF
TRBJ2-5	-	many	TRBV7-2	TGTGCCAGCAGCTTAGGGCCGGTCGAGACCCAGTACTTC	CASSLGPVETQYF
TRBJ2-2	-	few	TRBV7-8	TGTGCCAGCAGCTTAAGGAGGGAGCGTAACGGGGAGCTGTTTTTT	CASSLRRERNGELFF
TRBJ2-3	TRBD1	few	TRBV27	TGTGCCAGCAGTGATACCGGGACAGTCACACACACAGATACGCAGTATTTT	CASSDTGTVTHTDTQYF
TRBJ2-1	TRBD2	few	TRBV7-9	TGTGCCAGCAGACGTGGACTAGCGGTCTACAATGAGCAGTTCTTC	CASRRGLAVYNEQFF
TRBJ2-7	-	few	TRBV5-4	TGTGCCAGCAGCTTAACAATAGGGGCCTACGAGCAGTACTTC	CASSLTIGAYEQYF
TRBJ2-1	-	few	TRBV7-2	TGTGCCAGCAGCTCCCTTGGGGCAGCCATTAATGAGCAGTTCTTC	CASSSLGAAINEQFF
TRBJ2-5	TRBD2	-	TRBV12-3/TRBV12-4	TGTGCCAGCAGTCCTCTAGCGGGAGGGATTGAAGAGACCCAGTACTTC	CASSPLAGGIEETQYF
TRBJ2-7	-	few	TRBV7-2	TGTGCCAGCAGCCAACGAAACTACGAGCAGTACTTC	CASSQRNYEQYF
TRBJ2-1	TRBD1	-	TRBV24-1	TGTGCCACCAGTGATTTGGGGGGACAGAGCTCCTACAATGAGCAGTTCTTC	CATSDLGGQSSYNEQFF
TRBJ2-7	-	many	TRBV7-9	TGTGCCAGCAGCTTAGACGGGACTCTAAACTACGAGCAGTACTTC	CASSLDGTLNYEQYF
TRBJ2-5	-	few	TRBV2	TGTGCCAGCAGTGAGATAGGAGGGAGCGAAGAGACCCAGTACTTC	CASSEIGGSEETQYF
TRBJ2-1	TRBD2	-	TRBV11-3	TGTGCCAGCAGCTTGAAAGTGTTAGCGGGAGCAGGCAATGAGCAGTTCTTC	CASSLKVLAGAGNEQFF
TRBJ2-7	TRBD1	few	TRBV5-4	TGTGCCAGCAGCTTGTTTGGACAGGGGACCTACGAGCAGTACTTC	CASSLFGQGTYEQYF
TRBJ1-2	-	few	TRBV5-6	TGTGCCAGCAGCTTGGACAGGGCGGTCTATGGCTACACCTTC	CASSLDRAVYGYTF
TRBJ2-7	-	-	TRBV2	TGTGCCAGCAGTGAAATGCTGAGCTCCTACGAGCAGTACTTC	CASSEMLSSYEQYF
TRBJ2-1	TRBD2	many	TRBV13	TGTGCCAGCAGCTACCGGACTAGCAACGATGAGCAGTTCTTC	CASSYRTSNDEQFF
TRBJ2-3	-	few	TRBV5-1	TGCGCCAGCAGCGCCGCGGGGGCCCCCCTGGATACGCAGTATTTT	CASSAAGAPLDTQYF
TRBJ2-4	-	few	TRBV7-2	TGTGCCAGCAGCTTAGTGGGGACATTCCCCAAAAACATTCAGTACTTC	CASSLVGTFPKNIQYF
TRBJ2-7	TRBD2	-	TRBV2	TGTGCCAGCAGGCCGGGACTAGCGGGTTCCTACGAGCAGTACTTC	CASRPGLAGSYEQYF
TRBJ2-7	-	few	TRBV5-6	TGTGCCAGCAGCTTTCTTGACAGGCCCTACGAGCAGTACTTC	CASSFLDRPYEQYF
TRBJ1-5	-	few	TRBV4-1	TGCGCCAGCAGCGGGCGGGAAGGCAATCAGCCCCAGCATTTT	CASSGREGNQPQHF
TRBJ2-5	TRBD2	few	TRBV12-3/TRBV12-4	TGTGCCAGCAGTTATACGGGGGGAGAGACCCAGTACTTC	CASSYTGGETQYF
TRBJ2-7	TRBD2	-	TRBV6-5	TGTGCCAGCAGTTACTCGGGAGGGCTCCCCTACGAGCAGTACTTC	CASSYSGGLPYEQYF
TRBJ2-3	TRBD1	-	TRBV7-2	TGTGCCAGCAGCTTAGCGCGGACAGGCTTTAGCACAGATACGCAGTATTTT	CASSLARTGFSTDTQYF
TRBJ2-3	-	few	TRBV11-3	TGTGCCAGCAGCTTAGGTGCAGACTTGAGCACAGATACGCAGTATTTT	CASSLGADLSTDTQYF
TRBJ2-2	-	-	TRBV6-1	TGTGCCAGCAGTGAAGATGGGAGGGGGCAAAGCGGGGAGCTGTTTTTT	CASSEDGRGQSGELFF
TRBJ2-2	TRBD1	few	TRBV24-1	TGTGCCACCAGTGATTCACAGGGGGCGAACACCGGGGAGCTGTTTTTT	CATSDSQGANTGELFF